Each of the 14 T cell receptor beta chains below was sequenced from the same sample in a study of blood T cell repertoires in COVID-19 (dated by TCRdb to between 2020 and 2021). Preparation of the library involved the immunoSEQ multiplex PCR assay. What TCRdb holds here is the immuneACCESS table cut down to in-frame rearrangements. Part of the clones is not present; checked against another copy, under half of the missing clones reflect an unresolved V gene, and the others are unexplained. The sample includes around 130,000 clones, with roughly 90% observed a single time. The ten largest clones capture roughly 18% of the sample. The specimen sequenced was peripheral blood. The receptors here all came from a man aged 45-65 years with active or convalescent COVID-19.

The rearrangement joins TRBV6-5 to TRBJ2-3, with D tentatively TRBD1 (6 bases). The length of the CDR3 is 16 residues. Germline CDR1 reads MNHEY; CDR2 reads SVGAGI. With 4 bases removed from V and 2 bases from J, the gap between germline ends came to 16 bases. The CDR3 region is CASSFIGTRITDTQYF. The CDR3 nucleotides read TGTGCCAGCAGTTTCATCGGGACAAGAATCACAGATACGCAGTATTTT.

The chain is built from TRBV14 and TRBJ1-2, with unresolved D. Trimming left V 3 bases short and J 1 base short, with 12 bases between. CDR1 is SGHDN, CDR2 FVKESK, per germline. CDR3 length equals 15 residues. The chain's CDR3 is CASSQGGRDNYGYTF. The CDR3 DNA reads as TGTGCCAGCAGCCAGGGAGGTCGGGATAACTATGGCTACACCTTC.

The rearrangement uses TRBV30 and TRBJ1-2, with D possibly TRBD1 on 5 matching bases. The germline V and J ends were trimmed by 2 bases and 9 bases, with 16 bases remaining between them. CDR1 is GTSNPN and CDR2 is SVGIG in the germline V gene (reference sequence). CDR3 size: 13 residues. CDR3 DNA sequence: TGTGCCTGGAGTAGCGGGGGGGTTCTGAGCTACACCTTC. Translated, it gives CAWSSGGVLSYTF.

This clone was seen a handful of times. The gene calls are TRBV10-1 and TRBJ2-7; 11 bases line up with TRBD1. Germline CDR1 is WNHNN and CDR2 is SYGVQD (reference sequence). CDR3 length equals 13 residues. The trim removed 8 bases at V and 6 bases at J, leaving 6 bases unmatched. CDR3 DNA sequence: TGCGCCAGCCGTGCCGGGACAGGGGGCGAGCAGTACTTC. Its translation is CASRAGTGGEQYF.

This chain uses TRBV30 with TRBJ2-3; 10 bases map to TRBD1. The CDR3 covers 14 residues. After removal of 5 bases from V and 2 bases from J, the junction contained 4 bases not matched to a gene. Germline assignment: CDR1 GTSNPN and CDR2 SVGIG (reference sequence). CDR3 DNA: TGTGCCTGGGCGGACAGGGGGTTCACAGATACGCAGTATTTT. Its translation is CAWADRGFTDTQYF.

CDR3 nucleotides: TGTGCCAGTTCCGCCCGCGGGGGCAACGAGCAGTACTTC. It specifies CASSARGGNEQYF. The chain links TRBV19 to TRBJ2-7; TRBD2 is a possible D gene (7 bases). Germline values: CDR1 LNHDA, CDR2 SQIVND (reference sequence). The CDR3 runs to 13 residues. V shed 8 bases and J shed 5 bases, with 16 bases lying between them.

The chain couples TRBV18 to TRBJ2-7; D may be TRBD2 (6 bases). CDR1 is KGHSH and CDR2 is LQKENI in the germline V gene. The CDR3 totals 14 residues. The ends were cut back, 3 bases at V and 7 bases at J, with 16 bases in the middle. Written as DNA, the CDR3 is TGTGCCAGCTCACCCCTTACCGGAGGGCTTGAGCAGTACTTC. Translation gives CASSPLTGGLEQYF.

This clone has just a few counts. The rearrangement joins TRBV5-1 to TRBJ1-4, with 8 bases matching TRBD1. J was trimmed by 2 bases and V by 4 bases; bases with no gene match: 4. Per germline, CDR1 SGHRS and CDR2 YFSETQ. CDR3 length: 15 amino acids. The CDR3 DNA reads TGCGCCAGCAGCCAAAGACAGGGGACTAATGAAAAACTGTTTTTT. Translated, it gives CASSQRQGTNEKLFF.

This chain uses TRBV19 with TRBJ2-5, with TRBD1 identical over 11 bases. V was clipped by 4 bases and J by 1 base; unmatched bases: 2. Germline V lookup: CDR1 LNHDA, CDR2 SQIVND (reference sequence). The CDR3 totals 15 residues. The CDR3 nucleotides are TGTGCCAGTAGTAGCGGGACAGGGGGCCAAGAGACCCAGTACTTC. This translates into CASSSGTGGQETQYF.

This chain connects TRBV28 to TRBJ1-5; the D is unclear. Germline V gene data show CDR1 as MDHEN and CDR2 as SYDVKM. CDR3 length: 16 residues. V gave up 7 bases and J gave up 0 bases, with 16 bases separating them. The CDR3 DNA is TGTGCCAGCACAAGCGTGAGCAGCTATAGCAATCAGCCCCAGCATTTT. This gives the protein CASTSVSSYSNQPQHF.

This sequence joins TRBV13 and TRBJ2-3; 13 bases match TRBD2. The CDR3 totals 17 residues. Germline CDR1 is PRHDT and CDR2 is FYEKMQ (reference sequence). V lost 3 bases to trimming and J lost 2 bases; unmatched junction nucleotides: 5. CDR3 nucleotide sequence: TGTGCCAGCAGCTTCGGCACTAGCGGGAGGGCCACAGATACGCAGTATTTT. It translates to CASSFGTSGRATDTQYF.

The chain joins TRBV11-2 to TRBJ2-7, with TRBD1 identical over 8 bases. Germline V gene lookup returns CDR1 SGHAT and CDR2 FQNNGV. The CDR3 loop spans 15 amino acids. V gave up 0 bases and J gave up 4 bases; unmatched junction bases: 5. The CDR3 region has the DNA TGTGCCAGCAGCTTAGAGGGACAGGCGATTTACGAGCAGTACTTC. Amino acids: CASSLEGQAIYEQYF.

This clone was recorded once. This chain connects TRBV4-1 to TRBJ2-2, with 11 bases matching TRBD1. Germline lookup yields CDR1 MGHRA and CDR2 YSYEKL. V trimming: 0 bases; J trimming: 7 bases; junction bases outside the gene matches: 4. The CDR3 contains 16 residues. The CDR3 sequence is CASSQDGTGGHGELFF. CDR3 in DNA: TGCGCCAGCAGCCAAGACGGGACAGGGGGGCACGGGGAGCTGTTTTTT.

The rearrangement links TRBV5-1 to TRBJ2-5; 14 bases match TRBD2. The CDR3 is made up of 17 amino acids. The V segment lost 3 bases and the J segment 2 bases; nucleotides outside the gene matches: 6. From germline, CDR1 is SGHRS and CDR2 YFSETQ. The CDR3 DNA reads TGCGCCAGCAGCTCGACTAGCGGGGGGGCCGTTCAAGAGACCCAGTACTTC. It is translated as CASSSTSGGAVQETQYF.